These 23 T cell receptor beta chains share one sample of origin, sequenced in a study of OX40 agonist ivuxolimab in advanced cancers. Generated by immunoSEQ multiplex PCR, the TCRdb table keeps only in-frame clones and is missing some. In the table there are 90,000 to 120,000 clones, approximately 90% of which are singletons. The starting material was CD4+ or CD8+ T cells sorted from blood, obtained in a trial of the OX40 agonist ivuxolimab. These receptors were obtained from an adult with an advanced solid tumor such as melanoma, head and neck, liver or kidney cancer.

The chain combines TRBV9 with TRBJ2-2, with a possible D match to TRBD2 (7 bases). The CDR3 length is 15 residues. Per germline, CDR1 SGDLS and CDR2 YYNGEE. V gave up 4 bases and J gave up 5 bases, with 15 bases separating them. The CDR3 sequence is CASSSPGGRTGELFF. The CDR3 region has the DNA TGTGCCAGCAGCTCCCCCGGGGGGCGAACCGGGGAGCTGTTTTTT.

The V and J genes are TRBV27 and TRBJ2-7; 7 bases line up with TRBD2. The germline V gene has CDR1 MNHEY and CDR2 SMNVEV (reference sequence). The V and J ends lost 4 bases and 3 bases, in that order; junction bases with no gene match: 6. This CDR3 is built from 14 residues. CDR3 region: CASSSLTSSYEQYF. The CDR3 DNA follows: TGTGCCAGCAGTTCCCTGACTAGCAGCTACGAGCAGTACTTC.

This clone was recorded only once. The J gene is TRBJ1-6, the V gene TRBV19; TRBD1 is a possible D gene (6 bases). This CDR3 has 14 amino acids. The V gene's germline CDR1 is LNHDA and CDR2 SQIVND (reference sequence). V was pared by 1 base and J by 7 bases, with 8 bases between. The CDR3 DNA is TGTGCCAGTAGTATAGGGGACATCAATTCACCCCTCCACTTT. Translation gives CASSIGDINSPLHF.

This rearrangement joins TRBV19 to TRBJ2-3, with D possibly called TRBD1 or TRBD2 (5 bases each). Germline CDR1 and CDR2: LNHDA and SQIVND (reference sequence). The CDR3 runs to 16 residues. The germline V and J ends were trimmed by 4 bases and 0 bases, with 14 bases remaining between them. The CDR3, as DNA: TGTGCCAGTAGTAAGAGGGGCCCGACTAGCACAGATACGCAGTATTTT. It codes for CASSKRGPTSTDTQYF.

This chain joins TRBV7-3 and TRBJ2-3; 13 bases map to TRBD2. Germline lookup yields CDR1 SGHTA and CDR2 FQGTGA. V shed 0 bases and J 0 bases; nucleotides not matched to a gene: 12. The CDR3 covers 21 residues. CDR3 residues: CASSLTPGLAGIGVSTDTQYF. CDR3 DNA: TGTGCCAGCAGCTTAACTCCGGGACTAGCGGGAATCGGGGTTAGCACAGATACGCAGTATTTT.

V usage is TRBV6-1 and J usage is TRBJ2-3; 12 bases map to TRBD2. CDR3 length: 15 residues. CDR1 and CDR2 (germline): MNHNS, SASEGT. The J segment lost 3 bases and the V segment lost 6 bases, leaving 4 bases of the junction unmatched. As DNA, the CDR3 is TGTGCCAGCAGAACTGGACTAGCGGGAACAGATACGCAGTATTTT. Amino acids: CASRTGLAGTDTQYF.

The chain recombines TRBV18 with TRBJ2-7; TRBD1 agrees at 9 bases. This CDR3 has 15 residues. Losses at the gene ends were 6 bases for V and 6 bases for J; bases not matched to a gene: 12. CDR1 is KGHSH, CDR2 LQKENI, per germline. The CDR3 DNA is TGTGCCAGCTCTCCAACGGGACAGGGATCGGCCGAGCAGTACTTC. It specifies CASSPTGQGSAEQYF.

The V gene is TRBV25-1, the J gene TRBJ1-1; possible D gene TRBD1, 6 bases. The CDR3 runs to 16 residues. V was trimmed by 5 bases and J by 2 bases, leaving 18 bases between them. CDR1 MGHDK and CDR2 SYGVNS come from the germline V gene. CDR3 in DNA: TGTGCCAGCAGTTCAAATACGGACAGAGGTAACACTGAAGCTTTCTTT. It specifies CASSSNTDRGNTEAFF.

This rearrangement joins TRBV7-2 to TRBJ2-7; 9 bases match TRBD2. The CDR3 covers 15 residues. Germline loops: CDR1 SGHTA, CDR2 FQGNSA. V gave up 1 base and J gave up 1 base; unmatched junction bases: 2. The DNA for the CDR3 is TGTGCCAGCAGCTTAGAAACTAGCGGGTCCTACGAGCAGTACTTC. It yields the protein CASSLETSGSYEQYF.

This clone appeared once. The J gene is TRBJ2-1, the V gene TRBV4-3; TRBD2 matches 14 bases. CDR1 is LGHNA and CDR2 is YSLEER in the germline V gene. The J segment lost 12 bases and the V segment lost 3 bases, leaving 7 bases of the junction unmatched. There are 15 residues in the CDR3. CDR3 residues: CASSQDGTSGSRQFF. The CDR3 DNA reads TGCGCCAGCAGCCAGGATGGGACTAGCGGGAGTCGGCAGTTCTTC.

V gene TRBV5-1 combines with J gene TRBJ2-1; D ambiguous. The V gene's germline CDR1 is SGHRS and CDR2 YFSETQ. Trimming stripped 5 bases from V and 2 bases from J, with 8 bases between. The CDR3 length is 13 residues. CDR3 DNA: TGCGCCAGCAGTCCTCGGGCCTACAATGAGCAGTTCTTC. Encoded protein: CASSPRAYNEQFF.

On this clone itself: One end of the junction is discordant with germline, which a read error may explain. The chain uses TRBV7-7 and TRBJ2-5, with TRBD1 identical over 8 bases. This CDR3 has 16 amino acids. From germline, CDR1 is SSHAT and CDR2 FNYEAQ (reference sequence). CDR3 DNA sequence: TGTGCTAGCAGCTTAGCTGAAGCAGGGGGCCAGGAGACCCAGTACTTC. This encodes CASSLAEAGGQETQYF.

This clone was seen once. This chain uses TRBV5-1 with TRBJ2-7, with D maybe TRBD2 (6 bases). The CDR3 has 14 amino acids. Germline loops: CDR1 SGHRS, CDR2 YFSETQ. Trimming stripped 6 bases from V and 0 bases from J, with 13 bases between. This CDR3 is CASTAGGNSYEQYF. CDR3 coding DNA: TGCGCCAGCACAGCGGGTGGTAACTCCTACGAGCAGTACTTC.

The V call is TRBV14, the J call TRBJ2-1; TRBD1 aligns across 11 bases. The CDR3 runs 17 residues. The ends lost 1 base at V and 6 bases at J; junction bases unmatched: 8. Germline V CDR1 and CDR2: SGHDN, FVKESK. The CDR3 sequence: CASSQAPDRGRANEQFF. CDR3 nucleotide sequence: TGTGCCAGCAGCCAAGCTCCGGACAGGGGGCGGGCCAATGAGCAGTTCTTC.

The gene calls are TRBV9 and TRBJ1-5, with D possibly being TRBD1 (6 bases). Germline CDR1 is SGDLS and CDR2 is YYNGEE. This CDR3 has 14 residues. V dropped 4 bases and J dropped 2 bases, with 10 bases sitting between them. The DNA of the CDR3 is TGTGCCAGCAGCCGCGACAGGCGCAATCAGCCCCAGCATTTT. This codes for CASSRDRRNQPQHF.

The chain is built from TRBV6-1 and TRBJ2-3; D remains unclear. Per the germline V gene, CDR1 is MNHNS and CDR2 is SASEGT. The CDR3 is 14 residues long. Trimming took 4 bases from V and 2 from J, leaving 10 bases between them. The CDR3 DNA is TGTGCCAGCAGTGGCGTCGCTACCACAGATACGCAGTATTTT. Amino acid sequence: CASSGVATTDTQYF.

The CDR3 sequence: CASSGQGAGNTIYF. The CDR3 nucleotides are TGTGCCAGCAGCGGACAGGGGGCTGGAAACACCATATATTTT. The genes are TRBV2 and TRBJ1-3; the match to TRBD1 covers 10 bases. CDR3 size: 14 residues. Germline trimming cut 6 bases from V and 2 bases from J; bases unmatched to any gene: 1. In germline, CDR1 is SNHLY, CDR2 FYNNEI.

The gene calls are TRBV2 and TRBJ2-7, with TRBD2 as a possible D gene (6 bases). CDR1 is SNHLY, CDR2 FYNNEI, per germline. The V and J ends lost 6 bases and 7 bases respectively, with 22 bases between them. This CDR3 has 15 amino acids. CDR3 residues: CASRVAGGALLEQYF. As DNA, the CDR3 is TGTGCCAGCAGAGTAGCAGGCGGGGCTCTCCTTGAGCAGTACTTC.

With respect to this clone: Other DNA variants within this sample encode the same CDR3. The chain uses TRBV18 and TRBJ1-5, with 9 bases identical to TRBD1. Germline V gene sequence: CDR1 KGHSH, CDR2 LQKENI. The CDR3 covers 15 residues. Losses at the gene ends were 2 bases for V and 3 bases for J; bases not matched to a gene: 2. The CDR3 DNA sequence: TGTGCCAGCTCACCAGGGACAGGGCCCAATCAGCCCCAGCATTTT. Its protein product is CASSPGTGPNQPQHF.

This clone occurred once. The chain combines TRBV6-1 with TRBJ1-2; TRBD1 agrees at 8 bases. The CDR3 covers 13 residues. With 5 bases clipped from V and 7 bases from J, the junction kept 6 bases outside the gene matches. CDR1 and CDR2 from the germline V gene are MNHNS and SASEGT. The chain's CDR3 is CASSWTGYAGYTF. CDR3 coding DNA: TGTGCCAGCAGTTGGACAGGGTATGCTGGCTACACCTTC.

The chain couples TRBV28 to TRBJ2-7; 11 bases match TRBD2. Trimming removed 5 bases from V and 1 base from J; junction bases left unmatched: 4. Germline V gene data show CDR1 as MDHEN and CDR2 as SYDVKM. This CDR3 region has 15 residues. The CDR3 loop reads CASSAGTSGSYEQYF. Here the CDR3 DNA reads TGTGCCAGCAGTGCCGGGACTAGCGGTTCCTACGAGCAGTACTTC.

The CDR3 loop reads CASSPQLNTEAFF. CDR3 coding DNA: TGTGCCAGCAGCCCGCAGCTGAACACTGAAGCTTTCTTT. The rearrangement uses TRBV7-3 and TRBJ1-1; no clear D gene. Germline loops: CDR1 SGHTA, CDR2 FQGTGA. The germline V and J ends were trimmed by 5 bases and 0 bases, with 7 bases remaining between them. The CDR3 contains 13 residues. The full variable domain, its missing parts supplied by reference TRBV7-3 and TRBJ1-1, is GAGVSQTPSNKVTEKGKYVELRCDPISGHTALYWYRQSLGQGPEFLIYFQGTGAADDSGLPNDRFFAVRPEGSVSTLKIQRTERGDSAVYLCASSPQLNTEAFFGQGTRLTVV.

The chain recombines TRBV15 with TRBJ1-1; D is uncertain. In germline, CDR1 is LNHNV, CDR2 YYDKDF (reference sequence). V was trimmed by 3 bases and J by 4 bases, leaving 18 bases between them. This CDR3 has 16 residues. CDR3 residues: CATSSSLSPRGTEAFF. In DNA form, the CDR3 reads TGTGCCACCAGCAGTTCCCTCTCCCCTCGAGGCACTGAAGCTTTCTTT.